This is a list of T cell receptor beta chains from one sample in a study of T cell responses to AZD1222 COVID-19 vaccine. TCRdb's copy holds only in-frame clones and misses some; the assay was immunoSEQ multiplex PCR. The sample has 150,000 to 190,000 clones, about nine tenths seen once. Sequenced here: peripheral blood, sampled after recovery from COVID-19. These receptors were taken from an adult who had recovered from COVID-19. Both conserved end residues are part of each CDR3. D genes are given only for firm matches. Clone size appears in some rows only: once, few, many, or a class for an expanded clone.

clone_size	v_call	d_call	j_call	cdr3_nt	cdr3_aa
once	TRBV6-5	NA	TRBJ2-7	TGTGCCACCAGGGACACCAACTCCTACGAGCAGTACTTC	CATRDTNSYEQYF
NA	TRBV11-2	NA	TRBJ1-3	TGTGCCAGCAGCTTAGTAGGCCAGGAGGCCACCCTATATTTT	CASSLVGQEATLYF
once	TRBV5-1	TRBD1	TRBJ1-3	TGCGCCAGCAGCTTGACAGGGGCCAGCACTGGAAACACCATATATTTT	CASSLTGASTGNTIYF
NA	TRBV10-1	NA	TRBJ1-5	TGCGCCAGCAGTGAGTCAGGGGGGGGCAAACAGCCCCAGCATTTT	CASSESGGGKQPQHF
NA	TRBV29-1	NA	TRBJ2-2	TGCAGCGTTGAAGATCTCTCGAGGGGGGAGAACACCGGGGAGCTGTTTTTT	CSVEDLSRGENTGELFF
NA	TRBV12-3/TRBV12-4	NA	TRBJ1-4	TGTGCCAGCAGTTTTTCGGAAAAACTGTTTTTT	CASSFSEKLFF
NA	TRBV10-3	NA	TRBJ1-4	TGTGCCATCGCCGCGGGGAATGAAAAACTGTTTTTT	CAIAAGNEKLFF
once	TRBV2	NA	TRBJ1-1	TGTGCCAGCAGTGACCCGGTCACTGAAGCTTTCTTT	CASSDPVTEAFF
NA	TRBV9	NA	TRBJ2-1	TGTGCCAGCAGCGTTAAGAGTCGGGGAGAGGCCAATGAGCAGTTCTTC	CASSVKSRGEANEQFF
NA	TRBV4-1	NA	TRBJ1-1	TGCGCCAGCAGCCGAGCCGACATGGGCTTCGTTACTACTGAAGCTTTCTTT	CASSRADMGFVTTEAFF
NA	TRBV5-1	TRBD1	TRBJ2-6	TGCGCCAGCAGCTTTGACAGGGCTGGGGCCAACGTCCTGACTTTC	CASSFDRAGANVLTF
once	TRBV7-9	NA	TRBJ2-7	TGTGCCAGCAGCCCCCAACAGGAGTTCTCCTACGAGCAGTACTTC	CASSPQQEFSYEQYF
once	TRBV3-1/TRBV3-2	NA	TRBJ2-2	TGTGCCAGCCGGAGAACCGGGGAGCTGTTTTTT	CASRRTGELFF
NA	TRBV7-7	TRBD2	TRBJ2-2	TGTGCCAGCAGCTTTAGCCGGGGGGCCGGGGAGCTGTTTTTT	CASSFSRGAGELFF
once	TRBV4-2	NA	TRBJ2-3	TGTGCCAGCAGCCAAGATCGAGGCACAGATACGCAGTATTTT	CASSQDRGTDTQYF
NA	TRBV2	NA	TRBJ2-7	TGTGCCAGCAGGTTTGACAGGAGCTCCTACGAGCAGTACTTC	CASRFDRSSYEQYF
NA	TRBV6-6	TRBD1	TRBJ2-5	TGTGCCAGCAGCTCCAGGGGGCTGGAGACCCAGTACTTC	CASSSRGLETQYF
NA	TRBV28	TRBD1	TRBJ2-7	TGTGCCAGCAGTTTAAGGCTCAGGGGGCACGAGCAGTACTTC	CASSLRLRGHEQYF
NA	TRBV27	NA	TRBJ2-7	TGTGCCAGCAGTTTAGGACGGGACATGACCTACGAGCAGTACTTC	CASSLGRDMTYEQYF
NA	TRBV27	NA	TRBJ1-3	TGTGCCAGCAGTTTCAGGGAAGGCTCTGGAAACACCATATATTTT	CASSFREGSGNTIYF